The clone carrying this TCR beta chain was seen a few times. This sample was included in a study of human T cells and chemical hapten exposure. V was clipped by 6 bases and J by 6 bases, with 17 bases between them. CDR1 and CDR2 (germline): WSHSY, SAAADI. This CDR3 has 15 amino acids. As to time point: patch test 1, 2 weeks after DPC sensitization. Indicated treatment: therapeutic diphenylcyclopropenone sensitization with weekly scalp DPC. Whole blood that had not been fractionated was the source of extracted total RNA. Using its own MiXCR run on the RACE reads, TCRdb lists one record per CDR3 protein. The profile covers roughly 48,000 distinct CDR3 sequences, with roughly 11% appearing a single time and approximately 1.8% taken by the ten largest.

This specimen was whole blood, taken in connection with sensitization to the hapten diphenylcyclopropenone (DPC). The clonotype originates from a woman aged 40 to 55 with alopecia areata. Some clones in this sample may be carry-over from other donors' samples. The chain joins TRBV10-2 to TRBJ1-4; D unclear. CDR3 sequence (DNA): TGCGCCAGCAGACCAGGAAGGAGGTTTGATGAAAAACTGTTTTTT. Its translation is CASRPGRRFDEKLFF.